These 15 T cell receptor beta chains came from one sample sequenced in a study of T cells in Graves' hyperthyroidism and ophthalmopathy. The TCR beta CDR3 regions underwent amplification using RNA transcripts as the source. TCR CDR3 underwent first-round RT-PCR with the HTBI primer set. Each CDR3 protein gets one entry after TCRdb re-called the multiplex PCR reads with MiXCR. The sample carries fewer than 500,000 distinct CDR3 sequences, approximately 15% recorded once. The source material was blood. The receptors were sampled from a woman in her thirties with Graves' ophthalmopathy.

This clonotype was observed many times. The chain couples TRBV5-5 to TRBJ2-1, with TRBD2 matching over 8 bases. V shed 1 base and J 6 bases; nucleotides not matched to a gene: 9. The CDR3 is 16 amino acids. Germline V gene sequence: CDR1 SGHKS, CDR2 YYEKEE (reference sequence). The chain's CDR3 is CASSLYQAGVFNEQFF. The CDR3 DNA reads as TGTGCCAGCAGCTTGTATCAAGCGGGGGTCTTCAATGAGCAGTTCTTC.

The V gene is TRBV5-6, the J gene TRBJ1-1, with TRBD1 matching over 9 bases. CDR1 and CDR2 from the germline V gene are SGHDT and YYEEEE. The CDR3 length is 14 residues. Trimming removed 2 bases from V and 6 bases from J; junction bases left unmatched: 5. DNA for the CDR3: TGTGCCAGCAGCTTCGGACAGGGGCGGGCTGAAGCTTTCTTT. Its translation: CASSFGQGRAEAFF.

This clonotype was detected ten times or more. The chain couples TRBV7-2 to TRBJ2-7; TRBD2 might be the D (7 bases). Trimming left V 3 bases short and J 4 bases short, with 16 bases between. This CDR3 comprises 15 residues. The V gene's germline CDR1 is SGHTA and CDR2 FQGNSA. CDR3 coding DNA: TGTGCCAGCAGCTTTTCTGCGGGGGCCCAATACGAGCAGTACTTC. This encodes CASSFSAGAQYEQYF.

The CDR3 sequence is CASSEVRGVSPLHF. The CDR3 nucleotides are TGTGCCAGCAGTGAAGTCCGGGGGGTTTCACCCCTCCACTTT. This sequence joins TRBV2 and TRBJ1-6, with a tentative D call TRBD1 (5 bases). Trimming cost V 1 base and J 9 bases, with 10 bases left between them. CDR3 length: 14 amino acids. Germline V gene sequence: CDR1 SNHLY, CDR2 FYNNEI.

This clonotype has a handful of counts. This rearrangement joins TRBV10-3 to TRBJ1-3; perhaps TRBD1 as D (5 bases). The CDR3 is made up of 16 amino acids. Germline assignment: CDR1 ENHRY and CDR2 SYGVKD. The V end lost 6 bases, the J end lost 4 bases, and 19 bases lay between the germline ends. Here the CDR3 DNA reads TGTGCCATCAGCGGGACCACAAAAAATCCAGGAAACACCATATATTTT. Residues: CAISGTTKNPGNTIYF.

This clonotype was detected many times. V and J are TRBV30 and TRBJ1-6, with D possibly TRBD1 on 5 matching bases. Germline V lookup: CDR1 GTSNPN, CDR2 SVGIG (reference sequence). The CDR3 runs to 14 residues. Trimming pared 3 bases from V and 3 bases from J, leaving 9 bases between. The CDR3 here is CAWRQVDYNSPLHF. CDR3 DNA sequence: TGTGCCTGGAGACAGGTTGACTATAATTCACCCCTCCACTTT.

The chain employs TRBV27 and TRBJ2-2, with 11 positions matching TRBD1. Germline V CDR1 and CDR2: MNHEY, SMNVEV (reference sequence). The CDR3 length is 15 residues. V was clipped by 5 bases and J by 6 bases; unmatched bases: 5. The CDR3 protein is CASSQGTGGAGELFF. CDR3 DNA: TGTGCCAGCAGTCAAGGGACAGGGGGGGCCGGGGAGCTGTTTTTT.

Ten or more counts support this clonotype. The chain couples TRBV28 to TRBJ1-5; no clear D. The CDR3 consists of 17 residues. CDR1 MDHEN and CDR2 SYDVKM come from the germline V gene. Trimming shortened V by 2 bases and J by 4 bases, and 18 bases separated the two germline ends. The CDR3 sequence: CASSLSLSPGRNQPQHF. The CDR3 DNA sequence: TGTGCCAGCAGTTTAAGCCTGTCCCCCGGACGAAATCAGCCCCAGCATTTT.

For this clonotype: Germline and junction disagree at one end, which may indicate a read error. CDR3 in amino acids: CTSSPRSSLGANEQFF. CDR3 DNA sequence: TGTACCAGCAGCCCCCGTAGTTCCCTAGGGGCGAATGAGCAGTTCTTC. The chain has TRBV5-1 and TRBJ2-1; weak D call: TRBD1 (5 bases). CDR1 and CDR2 (germline): SGHRS, YFSETQ. The CDR3 length is 16 residues. Drawing the rest from reference TRBV5-1 and TRBJ2-1, the complete variable domain is KAGVTQTPRYLIKTRGQQVTLSCSPISGHRSVSWYQQTPGQGLQFLFEYFSETQRNKGNFPGRFSGRQFSNSRSEMNVSTLELGDSALYLCTSSPRSSLGANEQFFGPGTRLTVL.

This clonotype is medium-sized within its sample. The V call is TRBV12-3 or TRBV12-4, the J call TRBJ1-1; D not certain. Trimming left V 3 bases short and J 5 bases short, with 10 bases between. The CDR3 has 13 residues. CDR3 loop: CASSFGEWTEAFF. For the CDR3, the DNA is TGTGCCAGCAGTTTCGGGGAGTGGACTGAAGCTTTCTTT.

This clonotype has at least ten counts. The rearrangement links TRBV20-1 to TRBJ1-6; a possible D gene is TRBD1 (6 bases). CDR3 length: 16 residues. Trimming stripped 0 bases from V and 8 bases from J, with 17 bases between. CDR1 is DFQATT, CDR2 SNEGSKA, per germline (reference sequence). This CDR3 is CSARDVEQGMDSPLHF. Written as DNA, the CDR3 is TGCAGTGCTAGAGACGTCGAACAGGGTATGGATTCACCCCTCCACTTT.

The V gene is TRBV6-2 or TRBV6-3, the J gene TRBJ1-5, with D hard to call. The CDR3 has 16 amino acids. Germline V CDR1 and CDR2: MNHEY, SVGEGT. Trimming pared 6 bases from V and 0 bases from J, leaving 15 bases between. CDR3 protein: CASRRGGRYSNQPQHF. CDR3 bases: TGTGCCAGCAGACGAGGAGGGAGGTATAGCAATCAGCCCCAGCATTTT.

This chain joins TRBV6-1 and TRBJ1-5; D is unclear. Germline lookup yields CDR1 MNHNS and CDR2 SASEGT. The CDR3 covers 14 residues. The V gene lost 4 bases and the J gene lost 7 bases, with 14 bases spanning the gap. The CDR3 nucleotides read TGTGCCAGCAGTGGGGCCGAGAGGACCCAGCCCCAGCATTTT. It encodes CASSGAERTQPQHF.

The chain has TRBV5-1 and TRBJ2-1; D uncertain. The CDR3 sequence is 14 residues long. CDR1 is SGHRS and CDR2 is YFSETQ in the germline V gene. The V end lost 1 base, the J end lost 4 bases, and 9 bases lay between the germline ends. The CDR3 sequence: CASSLPRTYNEQFF. The CDR3 DNA sequence: TGCGCCAGCAGCTTGCCTCGGACGTACAATGAGCAGTTCTTC.

The V and J genes are TRBV10-3 and TRBJ1-2, with TRBD1 matching 7 bases. J lost 4 bases, V lost 7 bases, and 12 bases had no gene match. The CDR3 spans 15 residues. CDR1 ENHRY and CDR2 SYGVKD come from the germline V gene. In DNA form, the CDR3 reads TGTGCCATCACCAGGGGGACCGGGGAAACCTATGGCTACACCTTC. Translation gives CAITRGTGETYGYTF.